Below, one T cell receptor (beta chain) is given with its context. In this sample, this clonotype turned up a few times. No cognate antigen has been identified for it. There are no base qualities to consult, and no much larger clone falls within one base. The CDR3 runs 12 residues from the cysteine to the phenylalanine. Just CDR3 DNA is preserved here, 36 bases in frame from base 1. CDR1 and CDR2 were assigned from the germline V gene as SGHTA and FQGNSA. V is clipped by 7 bases and J by 1 base, and the sequence between their germline boundaries is 4 bases long. This entry comes from a study of blood T cells in healthy people across ages (dated by TCRdb to between 2015 and 2017). With regard to the full study: In model experiments, template switching captured about one uniquely barcoded TCR beta cDNA molecule for every two T cells. Age-related changes in TCR beta repertoire diversity were measured in the study by deep sequencing normalized with unique cDNA molecular identifiers. Four age groups were formed from the donors: young (average 16 years), middle-aged (approximately 40), aged (around 68) and long-lived (roughly 88). Donors of different ages were randomly distributed across sequencing lanes to avoid experimental bias. Two additional independent replicas of 1 million unique cDNA reads from the same blood draw were analyzed for two donors (one aged 18 to 30 and one aged 80 or older). What the work shows at the level of the full study, not this receptor alone: Donor CMV infection status was unknown, potentially confounding age-related changes in expanded clonotypes. Observed TCR beta diversity correlated strongly with the percentage of naive T cells measured by flow cytometry. Since profiling was done on bulk unsorted PBMCs, naive and antigen-experienced compartments could not be conclusively compared. Compared with the aged group, more naive CD4+ T cells, fewer expanded clones and increased TCR diversity were shown by the long-lived group, suggesting age selection. As age increased, observed TCR beta diversity per million T cells dropped in a roughly linear way, and a significant reduction was already evident by age 40. Estimates of total diversity based on one million sequenced T cells were regarded as lower bounds and as underestimates.

The library was made by 5' RACE. The sequencer was an Illumina HiSeq 2500. A second PCR of roughly 7 to 12 cycles was run with a J-beta primer mix and a sample-barcoded 5' primer. Each TCR beta cDNA molecule received a unique molecular identifier from a template-switch 5' adaptor carrying 12 random nucleotides. At least 2.5 million CDR3-containing paired-end reads were obtained from each sample. The Mint cDNA synthesis kit, primed by a TRBC-specific oligonucleotide, was used to synthesize first-strand cDNA from all RNA. All cDNA was treated with uracil-DNA glycosylase and then went through a first 18-cycle PCR with the universal primers M1SS and BC2_uni_R. The authors' pipeline ran thus. For normalization, 1 million high-quality reads, each with a distinct molecular identifier, were randomly selected from each sample. Reads with shared molecular identifiers were discarded instead of being binned into consensus sequences. MiTCR, with a Q25 quality threshold and the strictest error-elimination algorithm, was used for CDR3 identification, clonotype clustering and error correction. Lower-bound total TCR beta diversity was estimated with a nonparametric unseen species model using Euler transformation. TCRdb itself trimmed the public reads at Q25 with fastp, ran MiXCR and retained productive beta chains. Every distinct CDR3 protein forms one entry, paired with its most common genes and DNA. These V and J calls derive from TCRdb rather than the authors' analysis. A total of 550,000 to 750,000 distinct CDR3 sequences appear in this sample, about 21% of them only once. Roughly 3.7% of the sample is taken by the ten largest.

The 39 donors, aged roughly 6 to 95 years, were systemically healthy Caucasian individuals from Russia. Roughly 10 milliliters of peripheral blood were drawn from each donor into EDTA-treated Vacutainer tubes. Ficoll-Paque density-gradient centrifugation was used to isolate PBMCs, with at least 7 million per sample. Trizol reagent was used to extract total RNA from the PBMCs, yielding at least 6 micrograms per sample. The percentages of naive CD45RAhigh/CD27high T cells were determined by flow cytometry on a PBMC aliquot from every donor. The sequence came from a man aged 65 to 79 in good health. The rearrangement combines TRBV7-2 with TRBJ2-2, with the D gene uncertain. Sequencing was performed on blood. The sequenced DNA is TGTGCCAGCAACCTGAACACCGGGGAGCTGTTTTTT. It translates as CASNLNTGELFF.